This TCR beta chain was documented in a study of CD8 T cells in ankylosing spondylitis. Each CDR3 protein is one row after TCRdb ran MiXCR on the 5' RACE reads. This sample has just under 350,000 distinct CDR3 sequences, with about 14% found just once. Trimming took 4 bases from V and 1 from J, leaving 10 bases between them. This CDR3 region has 14 residues. Findings of the study overall: Enrichment of disease-linked clones was reportedly significant in matched ankylosing spondylitis synovial fluid. Earlier literature documents some of the motif variants in reactive arthritis synovial fluid and blood.

As regards this clonotype: Antigen: not known.

Sequenced: blood, either unsorted or a sorted T cell fraction (not recorded which). The chain couples TRBV12-3 or TRBV12-4 to TRBJ2-5, with a tentative D call TRBD1 (6 bases). This TCR was sampled from a male donor with ankylosing spondylitis or in good health (not recorded which). The DNA of the CDR3 is TGTGCCAGCAGTTCAACAGGGCCCCAAGAGACCCAGTACTTC. Its protein is CASSSTGPQETQYF.